Detailed here is one T cell receptor beta chain. This CDR3 region has 17 residues. The germline CDR1 and CDR2 sequences are SQVTM and ANQGSEA. Between the trimmed V and J ends, which lost 0 bases and 5 bases, there was a span of 20 bases. This entry belongs to a study of OX40 agonist ivuxolimab in advanced cancers. This table comes from immunoSEQ multiplex PCR, and its TCRdb copy is limited to in-frame clones, with some not included. Among tens of thousands of clones, over 75% were seen once, and the ten largest hold roughly 0.22%. V gene TRBV29-1 combines with J gene TRBJ2-1; possibly TRBD1 for D (7 bases). The specimen comprised CD4+ or CD8+ T cells sorted from blood, sampled in a trial of the OX40 agonist ivuxolimab. The TCR sequence derives from an adult with an advanced solid tumor such as melanoma, head and neck, liver or kidney cancer. CDR3 region: CSVEDRGGGGYNNEQFF. Here the CDR3 DNA reads TGCAGCGTTGAAGATCGTGGAGGGGGCGGATATAACAATGAGCAGTTCTTC.